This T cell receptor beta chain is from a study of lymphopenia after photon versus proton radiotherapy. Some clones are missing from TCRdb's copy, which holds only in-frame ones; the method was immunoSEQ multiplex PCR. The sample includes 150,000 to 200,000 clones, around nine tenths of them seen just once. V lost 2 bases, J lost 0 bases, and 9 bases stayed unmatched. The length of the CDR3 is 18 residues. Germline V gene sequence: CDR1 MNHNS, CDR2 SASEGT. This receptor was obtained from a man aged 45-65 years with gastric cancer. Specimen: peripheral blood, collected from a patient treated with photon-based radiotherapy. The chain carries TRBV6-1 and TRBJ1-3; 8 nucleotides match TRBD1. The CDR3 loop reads CASSERRTGTSSGNTIYF. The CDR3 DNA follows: TGTGCCAGCAGTGAAAGGAGGACAGGGACCAGCTCTGGAAACACCATATATTTT.